The next 16 T cell receptor beta chains were all read from a single sample in a study of T cells in Graves' hyperthyroidism and ophthalmopathy. RNA transcripts provided the source from which TCR beta CDR3 regions were amplified. HTBI primers were employed in a first-round RT-PCR of the TCR CDR3. TCRdb used MiXCR to reprocess the multiplex PCR reads, holding one entry per CDR3 protein. The profile shows roughly 100,000 distinct CDR3 sequences, around 37% of them singletons. The material sequenced was peripheral blood or thyroid tissue (not recorded which). The origin of the receptors is a woman aged 30 to 39 with Graves' hyperthyroidism.

This clonotype was detected ten times or more. J is TRBJ1-4 and V is TRBV19, with D unclear. V was pared by 7 bases and J by 8 bases, with 14 bases between. The CDR3 consists of 13 residues. The germline gives CDR1 LNHDA, CDR2 SQIVND (reference sequence). The CDR3 region has the DNA TGTGCCAGTACGTCGCGGTCGAGAGAAAAACTGTTTTTT. Encoded protein: CASTSRSREKLFF.

This clonotype was recorded many times. This chain uses TRBV6-5 with TRBJ1-2; the D gene is possibly TRBD1 (6 bases). Deletions cut 2 bases from V and 2 bases from J, with 12 bases between. The CDR3 contains 15 residues. Germline CDR1 is MNHEY and CDR2 is SVGAGI. The CDR3 DNA reads as TGTGCCAGCAGTTACAGGGGGGACTTGAACTATGGCTACACCTTC. Protein sequence: CASSYRGDLNYGYTF.

At least ten counts were recorded for this clonotype. The chain links TRBV7-9 to TRBJ2-7, with D uncertain. Germline V gene data show CDR1 as SEHNR and CDR2 as FQNEAQ (reference sequence). The CDR3 contains 13 residues. V shed 1 base and J shed 9 bases, with 13 bases lying between them. This chain's CDR3 is CASSLETDAGQYF. The CDR3 DNA reads as TGTGCCAGCAGCTTAGAGACTGACGCAGGGCAGTACTTC.

This clonotype was found many times. The chain employs TRBV7-8 and TRBJ1-2; no reliable D call. Trimming shortened V by 1 base and J by 3 bases, and 9 bases separated the two germline ends. The CDR3 is 14 amino acids. In germline, CDR1 is SGHVS, CDR2 FQNEAQ. The CDR3: CASSLGRTDYGYTF. CDR3 DNA: TGTGCCAGCAGCTTAGGGCGTACAGACTATGGCTACACCTTC.

This clonotype was picked up a small number of times. The V call is TRBV30, the J call TRBJ1-3; no clear D. The germline gives CDR1 GTSNPN, CDR2 SVGIG (reference sequence). The germline V and J ends were trimmed by 3 bases and 1 base, with 10 bases remaining between them. The CDR3 extends over 14 amino acids. The CDR3 loop is CAWRLAGSGNTIYF. For the CDR3, the DNA is TGTGCCTGGAGGCTAGCGGGGTCTGGAAACACCATATATTTT.

The chain uses TRBV6-6 and TRBJ1-2; perhaps TRBD1 as D (6 bases). Germline V CDR1 and CDR2: MNHNY, SVGAGI (reference sequence). The V end was cut by 1 base, the J end by 4 bases, with 13 bases between. This CDR3 spans 15 amino acids. The CDR3 DNA follows: TGTGCCAGCAGTTACTTCCGGGACACCTCCTATGGCTACACCTTC. Translation gives CASSYFRDTSYGYTF.

At least ten counts were recorded for this clonotype. The V and J genes are TRBV7-9 and TRBJ2-2; the D is unclear. Germline-derived CDR1 and CDR2 are SEHNR and FQNEAQ (reference sequence). CDR3 length equals 10 residues. The ends were cut back, 9 bases at V and 3 bases at J, with 2 bases in the middle. The CDR3 spells CARDTGELFF. DNA for the CDR3: TGTGCCAGGGACACCGGGGAGCTGTTTTTT.

This clonotype was found many times. The chain is built from TRBV7-9 and TRBJ1-2, with a weak D call TRBD1 (5 bases). The germline CDR1 and CDR2 sequences are SEHNR and FQNEAQ (reference sequence). CDR3 length: 17 residues. Trimming took 3 bases from V and 4 from J, leaving 21 bases between them. The chain's CDR3 is CASSFTPQTGRVYGYTF. CDR3 DNA: TGTGCCAGCAGCTTCACCCCACAGACGGGGCGCGTCTATGGCTACACCTTC.

This clonotype was seen many times. V and J are TRBV19 and TRBJ2-6, with no clear D. The CDR3 has 16 residues. Germline CDR1 and CDR2: LNHDA and SQIVND (reference sequence). Trimming removed 10 bases at V and 1 base at J, with 17 bases between. This CDR3 is CATRREASSGANVLTF. CDR3 sequence (DNA): TGTGCCACAAGGCGTGAGGCATCTTCTGGGGCCAACGTCCTGACTTTC. Using reference TRBV19 and TRBJ2-6 for the parts outside the CDR3, the full variable domain is DGGITQSPKYLFRKEGQNVTLSCEQNLNHDAMYWYRQDPGQGLRLIYYSQIVNDFQKGDIAEGYSVSREKKESFPLTVTSAQKNPTAFYLCATRREASSGANVLTFGAGSRLTVL.

The chain is built from TRBV18 and TRBJ1-4; a weak D match, TRBD1 (6 bases). Germline V gene data show CDR1 as KGHSH and CDR2 as LQKENI. V lost 4 bases and J 2 bases, leaving 8 bases between the germline ends. This CDR3 region has 14 residues. The CDR3 sequence is CASSRQGTNEKLFF. Written as DNA, the CDR3 is TGTGCCAGCTCACGGCAGGGGACTAATGAAAAACTGTTTTTT.

The rearrangement joins TRBV20-1 to TRBJ2-7; 8 nucleotides agree with TRBD2. The CDR3 consists of 15 residues. V lost 3 bases, J lost 4 bases, and 11 bases stayed unmatched. Per the germline V gene, CDR1 is DFQATT and CDR2 is SNEGSKA (reference sequence). CDR3 protein: CSASKGGGRPYEQYF. The CDR3 nucleotides are TGCAGTGCTAGTAAGGGGGGCGGGAGGCCTTACGAGCAGTACTTC.

The rearrangement uses TRBV29-1 and TRBJ2-7; D not certain. Per germline, CDR1 SQVTM and CDR2 ANQGSEA. The CDR3 length is 12 residues. Between the trimmed V and J ends, which lost 4 bases and 0 bases, there was a span of 7 bases. CDR3 nucleotides: TGCAGCGTTGCCCAGAGCTCCTACGAGCAGTACTTC. It yields the protein CSVAQSSYEQYF.

This chain links TRBV7-2 with TRBJ1-2; unclear D gene. Trimming took off 7 bases at V and 8 bases at J, with 14 bases between the two ends. Per germline, CDR1 SGHTA and CDR2 FQGNSA. The CDR3 loop spans 12 amino acids. The CDR3 protein is CASIRRGAGYTF. The CDR3 nucleotides read TGTGCCAGCATCAGACGGGGAGCAGGCTACACCTTC.

There are many counts of this clonotype. As DNA, the CDR3 is TGTGCCAGTATCGACCATGACAGGGGGCTTCACGGGGAGCTGTTTTTT. Translating it yields CASIDHDRGLHGELFF. This rearrangement joins TRBV19 to TRBJ2-2; the match to TRBD1 covers 10 bases. Unmatched junction bases numbered 12, after V lost 7 bases and J lost 7 bases. The CDR3 contains 16 residues. CDR1 and CDR2 from the germline V gene are LNHDA and SQIVND (reference sequence).

This clonotype came up many times. V and J are TRBV9 and TRBJ2-3, with TRBD2 identical over 9 bases. Unmatched junction bases numbered 6, after V lost 4 bases and J lost 6 bases. The length of the CDR3 is 14 residues. Germline-derived CDR1 and CDR2 are SGDLS and YYNGEE. The CDR3 sequence: CASSLSGSGDTQYF. The CDR3 DNA is TGTGCCAGCAGCCTTAGCGGGAGTGGGGATACGCAGTATTTT.

The gene calls are TRBV4-3 and TRBJ1-1, with 7 bases lining up with TRBD1. The germline V gene encodes CDR1 LGHNA and CDR2 YSLEER. The CDR3 has 16 amino acids. After removal of 4 bases from V and 1 base from J, the junction contained 9 bases not matched to a gene. The CDR3 is CASSPIKWTGNTEAFF. CDR3 nucleotide sequence: TGCGCCAGCAGCCCGATAAAGTGGACAGGGAACACTGAAGCTTTCTTT.